The present T cell receptor beta chain was sequenced within a study of blood T cell repertoires in COVID-19. Study summary: Specimens from acute and convalescent COVID-19 originated in the United States, Italy and Spain. PBMCs, B-cell-depleted T cells, or T cells were the source of the cDNA or gDNA that made up the material.

Only in-frame clones appear in the TCRdb table, and some are missing; sequencing was by immunoSEQ multiplex PCR. The sample lists some 150,000 clones, roughly 84% seen once, with around 15% in the top ten. Germline values: CDR1 SNHLY, CDR2 FYNNEI. V was pared by 9 bases and J by 3 bases, with 4 bases of the junction left unmatched. CDR3 length: 13 amino acids. Specimen: peripheral blood. The sequence derives from a woman in her 70s with COVID-19, enrolled during active disease. The V call is TRBV2, the J call TRBJ1-1; 10 positions agree with TRBD1. The CDR3 DNA reads TGTGCCAGGGCCGGGACAGGGGACACTGAAGCTTTCTTT. Encoded protein: CARAGTGDTEAFF.